This T cell receptor beta chain was identified in a study of cytomegalovirus exposure and HLA in healthy donors (TCRdb year 2017). For the wider study: An earlier analysis of 587 of the donors reported 276 Gb of sequence data and around 100 million unique TCR beta sequences obtained from around 170 million T cells. Roughly 300 gigabases of sequencing data and tens of millions of unique TCR sequences were included in an early release covering about 620 HLA-typed donors. Of the roughly 400 genotyped donors, over 65% fell in the genetic ancestry cluster associated with self-reported Caucasian donors. The study aimed to test whether cataloging public T cell receptors could reveal signatures of past pathogen exposure. Using immunosequencing, the study profiled T cell repertoires from 666 subjects and related those repertoires to cytomegalovirus serostatus. Besides the first cohort of approximately 710 subjects, a separate validation cohort made up of about 120 different subjects was used. To predict cytomegalovirus infection status, the study brought together high-throughput TCR immunosequencing, statistical association of individual TCRs with disease status, and machine learning. To study patterns of TCR occurrence, a later analysis re-analyzed previously published TCR beta repertoires from around 670 donors and added high-resolution HLA genotyping. In the later analysis, no new phenotypic data were used to find candidate immune exposures; instead, reliance was placed on TCR beta sequences and their occurrence across donors. In an earlier analysis of more than 550 of the donors, high-throughput TCR beta sequencing was used to judge whether each TCR beta V gene segment behaved as functional or pseudogenic. Alongside the repertoire data, information on donor age, sex, ethnicity and CMV serostatus was compiled. Genome-wide SNP genotypes for about 65% of the 666 donors were used in a later genetic analysis, which treated that subset as a discovery cohort. All discovery cohort repertoires had been generated using a single sequencing platform. HLA typing covered class I and class II loci at four-digit resolution. The number of typed donors differed by locus: roughly 629-630 for A, B, C, DRB1 and DQB1; 522 for DQA1; 600 to 610 for DPA1; and some 430 for DPB1. Five DR-DQ haplotypes were treated as single units for association and clustering because of strong linkage in the cohort. Among a few hundred genotyped donors of the cohort, an average of about 240,000 unique TCR beta nucleotide sequences were sequenced per donor, around 20% of them non-productive. Here is what the overall study found, with its caveats: A later analysis found that HLA-associated TCR beta chains were more clonally expanded and had lower generation probabilities than equally common non-associated chains. Most TCR sequences were observed very rarely across donors, whereas some public TCRs were present in many individuals. The 87-base-pair reads could not distinguish some IMGT-functional V segments, including TRBV6-2 and TRBV6-3, so those segments were excluded. A later analysis found that TCR association rates varied across HLA loci, with DRB1 alleles showing the most associated TCRs and HLA-C alleles the fewest. An association between a missense DCLRE1C variant and V-gene and J-gene trimming of TCR beta chains was found in a later genetic analysis and replicated in an independent cohort. Most CMV-associated TCR beta chains appeared to be HLA-restricted in a later analysis, and the HLA associations seemed to be driven largely by CMV exposure. In a later analysis, more than 15,000 TCR beta sequences were associated with specific HLA alleles at a false discovery rate of 0.05. In this cohort, only TCR beta chains were sequenced, and detectable features were limited by the absence of alpha or paired-chain data. It was suggested by the authors that the approach could potentially be generalized to other disease states and immunological phenotypes. The only immune exposure information available for the cohort was CMV serostatus. A cluster of highly shared sequence variants was judged likely to be a technical artifact of the sequencing pipeline. Because HLA typing was unavailable for some donors at each locus, only the typed subset was used in association tests. The classifier was reported to diagnose cytomegalovirus status with high specificity and sensitivity in both the original and validation cohorts. About 17 rarely observed V segments, including chromosome 9 orphons, were excluded from the earlier analysis of some 590 of the donors because counts were too low. In a later analysis, several top co-occurrence clusters were reported to appear linked to parvovirus B19, influenza, CMV and Epstein-Barr virus. Linkage disequilibrium might explain the correlated functional status among segregating V segments, but an unknown experimental factor could not be ruled out. Strong co-occurrence of HLA alleles, especially DR and DQ, made assigning TCR associations to individual alleles difficult. The presence/absence analyses assumed that sequencing depth was roughly uniform across donors, and that assumption may not be true. A later genetic analysis reported fewer N-insertions in productive TCRs among donors in an Asian-associated ancestry cluster than the roughly 620-donor mean. An earlier analysis of some 590 of the donors showed that most TCR beta V segments appeared in productive rearrangements either about 87% or about 30% of the time, which broadly matched IMGT annotations. In vitro tests confirmed that three of the cytomegalovirus-associated TCR beta chains recognize cytomegalovirus antigens. A further reported finding was that TCR beta sequences accurately predicted the HLA-A and HLA-B alleles for most subjects in the first cohort. The study gave a list of more than 150 TCR beta chains associated with cytomegalovirus.

In total, roughly 670 healthy bone marrow donors made up the cohort. Cohort members were all nominally healthy when sampled, although unrecorded immune exposures were likely present. The donor tested CMV seropositive and was one of the 289 seropositive cohort members. Every donor gave a peripheral blood sample, and the peripheral blood mononuclear cells from that sample were used for TCR beta sequencing. The Qiagen DNeasy Blood Extraction Kit was used to extract genomic DNA from the blood cell samples. The germline V gene sets CDR1 to SGHRS and CDR2 to YFSETQ. The CDR3, from cysteine to phenylalanine, totals 16 residues. The DNA shown is the 48-base CDR3, in frame from base 1. V trim: 4 bases; J trim: 4 bases; unmatched bases: 13. As for this clone: The specificity of this receptor is unknown. Base-call qualities are not available, and no considerably larger clone is one nucleotide away.

Library construction relied on the immunoSEQ multiplex PCR assay. For the multiplex PCR, a mixture combining 60 forward primers for TCR Vbeta segments and 13 reverse primers for TCR Jbeta segments was used. The CDR3 region of rearranged TCR beta genes was amplified from genomic DNA with a multiplex PCR assay. Amplified TCR beta libraries were sequenced as 87-base-pair reads on the Illumina HiSeq System. The study's own analysis went as follows. Across the roughly 670 repertoires, a later analysis counted roughly 77 million unique TCR beta chains, about 10 million of which were shared by at least two donors. Raw reads were error-corrected and collapsed into unique sequences with a nearest-neighbor algorithm that merged closely related sequences to remove PCR and sequencing errors. Alignment of CDR3 sequences to IMGT reference sequences was used to assign V, D and J gene segments. Each retained sequence needed at least a six-nucleotide match to both a V gene segment and a J gene segment. A rearrangement was called productive if the CDR3 had no stop codons and remained in frame with V and J, and every other rearrangement was called non-productive. CDR3 was defined by IMGT convention, running from the second conserved V-encoded cysteine to the conserved J-encoded phenylalanine. Sequences without an unambiguous match to a single V gene segment were excluded from the earlier analysis of approximately 560 of the donors. In an earlier analysis of some 590 of the donors, a V segment was called functional when productive rearrangements were above 56.7%, and segregating when the standard deviation between donors exceeded 5%. A statistical classification framework was developed to diagnose cytomegalovirus status using the catalog of TCR beta chain sequences. In a later analysis, V and J genes were assigned by comparing TCR nucleotide sequences against IMGT/GENE-DB human TR gene sequences. A later analysis assigned CDR3 sequences and most-parsimonious VDJ recombination scenarios with the TCRdist pipeline. A later analysis defined each TCR beta chain by its CDR3 amino acid sequence plus V-gene family, and excluded reads lacking a unique V-gene family. As a way to deal with suspected cross-contamination and a sequencing artifact, a later analysis dropped roughly 620 nucleotide sequences that were highly shared and had low generation probability. A later analysis calculated a clonal expansion index for each public chain from normalized within-repertoire ranks of inferred template counts. In a later analysis, generation probabilities were computed using a VDJ recombination model fitted to out-of-frame rearrangements, and the results were checked against IGoR. In a later analysis, TCR-TCR, TCR-HLA and TCR-CMV co-occurrence was scored with hypergeometric tests, and a repertoire-size bias correction was applied to TCR pairs. A later analysis estimated false discovery rates by permuting HLA or CMV assignments 20 times. In a later analysis, co-occurring TCRs were grouped with DBSCAN, and TCRdist sequence similarity was added when clustering was performed within HLA-allele-positive subsets. Repertoires with fewer than 30,000 or more than 120,000 public chains, plus five repertoires with anomalous nucleotide sharing, were excluded from co-occurrence clustering. TCRdb holds this immuneACCESS table with in-frame rearrangements only. Some clones are missing; in checked studies, unresolved V genes explain under half, and the rest has no known cause. That table gives V, J and clone size, and the DNA gave D and trimming. For this sample the table gives around 200,000 clones, of which approximately 70% were detected only once. The ten largest clones add up to about 3% of the sample.

The clonotype comes from a man between 35 and 55 years old in good health and CMV-seropositive. Sequenced input: PBMCs. The V gene is TRBV5-1 and the J gene is TRBJ2-7; 8 central nucleotides agree with TRBD1. This receptor has the CDR3 CASSVLTGAGQYEQYF. The nucleotides are TGCGCCAGCAGCGTTCTGACAGGGGCCGGTCAGTACGAGCAGTACTTC.